The entry below gives a single T cell receptor (beta chain) sequence along with its context. This specimen belongs to a study of T-cell memory formation after mild COVID-19. TCRdb re-derived calls from the 5' RACE reads in MiXCR, one entry per CDR3 protein. This sample has about 110,000 distinct CDR3 sequences, with 13% to 15% found just once. The V end was cut by 1 base, the J end by 3 bases, with 14 bases between. CDR1 SGHRS and CDR2 YFSETQ come from the germline V gene. The CDR3 has 15 residues. Sample: PBMCs or a T cell subset sorted from them (not recorded which). The J gene is TRBJ2-7, the V gene TRBV5-1, with D unclear. The sequence was obtained from a man between 18 and 35 years old who had mild COVID-19 (a few samples of this study predate the infection). Cell type and time point are not known. CDR3 in amino acids: CASSLLDGHFYEQYF. For the CDR3, the DNA is TGCGCCAGCAGCTTGTTGGATGGGCACTTCTACGAGCAGTACTTC.